These T cell receptor beta chains were read from a single sample in a study of CXCR3-negative and CXCR3-positive naive CD8 T cells. TCRdb processed the 5' RACE reads again and assigns one entry to each CDR3 protein, with no DNA. This table holds roughly 130,000 distinct CDR3 sequences. Sequencing used naive CXCR3+ CD8+ T cells from blood. The receptors originated from a human donor in good health. Some clones in this sample may be carry-over from other donors' samples. Both conserved end residues are part of each CDR3. Each record gives: V gene, J gene, CDR3 protein.

>TRBV6-2/TRBV6-3|TRBJ1-5
CASSLWQSNQPQHF
>TRBV12-3/TRBV12-4|TRBJ2-3
CASSLADRNTQYF
>TRBV7-9|TRBJ2-1
CASSNPSGETYNEQFF
>TRBV29-1|TRBJ2-5
CSVEDGDGKGQYF
>TRBV30|TRBJ2-1
CAWPLAGVYNEQFF
>TRBV14|TRBJ2-5
CASSQESAGGLQETQYF
>TRBV7-9|TRBJ2-1
CASSLVAGNEQFF
>TRBV7-9|TRBJ1-5
CASSLDGPRKPQHF
>TRBV12-3/TRBV12-4|TRBJ2-5
CASSVDRGSETQYF
>TRBV3-1|TRBJ2-2
CASSEDRRAGELFF
>TRBV28|TRBJ2-1
CASSFVYNEQFF
>TRBV6-4|TRBJ2-3
CASSDEGHTDTQYF
>TRBV11-2|TRBJ2-1
CASSLGRGLYNEQFF
>TRBV29-1|TRBJ2-1
CSALTGPLGYNEQFF
>TRBV20-1|TRBJ2-7
CSAREAVSYEQYF
>TRBV12-3/TRBV12-4|TRBJ1-4
CASSPDRVKLFF
>TRBV9|TRBJ2-1
CASSVVSGVYNEQFF
>TRBV11-3|TRBJ2-2
CASSTGTSNTGELFF
>TRBV6-2/TRBV6-3|TRBJ2-2
CAGRPPKGQGTGELFF
>TRBV28|TRBJ2-6
CASSPPRGFSGANVLTF
>TRBV12-3/TRBV12-4|TRBJ1-2
CASSDGGYSYTF
>TRBV19|TRBJ2-7
CASSPGHLSYEQYF
>TRBV20-1|TRBJ2-5
CSARDMEHPLAETQYF
>TRBV7-2|TRBJ2-5
CASSLGGGRETQYF
>TRBV24-1|TRBJ2-1
CATSDGLAGDYNEQFF
>TRBV7-8|TRBJ1-2
CASSFNPPFNYGYTF
>TRBV12-3/TRBV12-4|TRBJ1-5
CASSDRGGQPQHF
>TRBV6-5|TRBJ2-7
CASSYLPSYEQYF